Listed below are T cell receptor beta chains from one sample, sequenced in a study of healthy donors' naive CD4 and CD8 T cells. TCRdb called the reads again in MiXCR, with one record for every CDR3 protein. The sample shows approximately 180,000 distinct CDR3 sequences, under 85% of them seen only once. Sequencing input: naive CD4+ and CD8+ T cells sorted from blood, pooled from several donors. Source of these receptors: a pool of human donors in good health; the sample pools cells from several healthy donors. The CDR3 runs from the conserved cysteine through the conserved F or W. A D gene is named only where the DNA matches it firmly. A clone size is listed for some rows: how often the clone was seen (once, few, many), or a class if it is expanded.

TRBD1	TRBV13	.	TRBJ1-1	TGTGCCAGCCTTCCCGGGGGGACAGTGAACACTGAAGCTTTCTTT	CASLPGGTVNTEAFF
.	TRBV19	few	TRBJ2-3	TGTGCCAGTTCAGGGCTCACAGATACGCAGTATTTT	CASSGLTDTQYF
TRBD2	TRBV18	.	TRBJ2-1	TGTGCCAGCTCGCGACTAGCGATCGATGAGCAGTTCTTC	CASSRLAIDEQFF
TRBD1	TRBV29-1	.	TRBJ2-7	TGCAGCGCCTGTTGGCCCGGGACAGGGATCTACGAGCAGTACTTC	CSACWPGTGIYEQYF
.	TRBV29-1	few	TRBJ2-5	TGCAGCGTTGCTTTCCCTTGGAATCCAGAGACCCAGTACTTC	CSVAFPWNPETQYF
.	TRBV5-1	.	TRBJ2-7	TGCGCCAGCAGCTTCTACAGGGCCACGGACGAGCAGTACTTC	CASSFYRATDEQYF
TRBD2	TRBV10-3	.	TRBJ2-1	TGTGCCATCAGTGAGTTTGAGCGGGAGGCGAACAATGAGCAGTTCTTC	CAISEFEREANNEQFF
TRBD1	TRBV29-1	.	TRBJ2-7	TGCAGCGTTGTCGAAAGGGGGCTATACGAGCAGTACTTC	CSVVERGLYEQYF
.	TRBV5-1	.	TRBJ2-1	TGTGCCAGCAGCTTTGGGACTCACGGCAATGAGCAGTTCTTC	CASSFGTHGNEQFF
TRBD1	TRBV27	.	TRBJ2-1	TGTGCCAGCAGTTTAAGACAGGGTCAAAGGGCTAATGAGCAGTTCTTC	CASSLRQGQRANEQFF
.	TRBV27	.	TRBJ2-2	TGTGCCAGCACCACCTTCCACAGGGTTGACACCGGGGAGCTGTTTTTT	CASTTFHRVDTGELFF
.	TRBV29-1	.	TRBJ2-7	TGCAGCGTCGGGAGAGGTTACGAGCAGTACTTC	CSVGRGYEQYF
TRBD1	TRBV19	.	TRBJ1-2	TGTGCCAGTAGGGGACAGAGGTGGGGTGGCGGCTACACCTTC	CASRGQRWGGGYTF
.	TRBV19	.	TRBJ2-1	TGTGCCAGTAGTCGCAGCCTTCAATACAATGAGCAGTTCTTC	CASSRSLQYNEQFF
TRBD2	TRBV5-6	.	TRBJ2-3	TGTGCCAGCAGCGTCTCCGGGACTAGCGGTAAATTAGAGAGCACAGATACGCAGTATTTT	CASSVSGTSGKLESTDTQYF
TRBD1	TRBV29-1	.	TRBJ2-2	TGCAGCGTAAGCAACAGGGGGCGCGGCGGGGAGCTGTTTTTT	CSVSNRGRGGELFF
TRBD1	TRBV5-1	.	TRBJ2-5	TGCGCCAGCACGACACAGGGGGCGGAGACCCAGTACTTC	CASTTQGAETQYF
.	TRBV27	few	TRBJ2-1	TGTGCCAGCAGTTTGGGACCGGGCCTAGCGACAAGCGATGAGCAGTTCTTC	CASSLGPGLATSDEQFF
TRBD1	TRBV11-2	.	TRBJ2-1	TGTGCCAGCAACCCCGGGACAGGTTACAATGAGCAGTTCTTC	CASNPGTGYNEQFF
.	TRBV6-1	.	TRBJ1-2	TGTGCCAGCAGAATTGGAGTCTTATTAATGGGCTATGGCTACACCTTC	CASRIGVLLMGYGYTF
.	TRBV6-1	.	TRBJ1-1	TGTGCCAGCAGTTCAGGGGCATGGGCTTTCTTT	CASSSGAWAFF
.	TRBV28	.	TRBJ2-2	TGTGCCAGCAGTTTACGGTACACCGGGGAGCTGTTTTTT	CASSLRYTGELFF
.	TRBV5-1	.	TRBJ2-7	TGCGCCAGCCGCCCCTCGACAGCCTACGAGCAGTACTTC	CASRPSTAYEQYF
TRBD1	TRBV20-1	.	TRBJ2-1	TGCAGTGCTAGCTCTGGGACAGGAAAATACAATGAGCAGTTCTTC	CSASSGTGKYNEQFF